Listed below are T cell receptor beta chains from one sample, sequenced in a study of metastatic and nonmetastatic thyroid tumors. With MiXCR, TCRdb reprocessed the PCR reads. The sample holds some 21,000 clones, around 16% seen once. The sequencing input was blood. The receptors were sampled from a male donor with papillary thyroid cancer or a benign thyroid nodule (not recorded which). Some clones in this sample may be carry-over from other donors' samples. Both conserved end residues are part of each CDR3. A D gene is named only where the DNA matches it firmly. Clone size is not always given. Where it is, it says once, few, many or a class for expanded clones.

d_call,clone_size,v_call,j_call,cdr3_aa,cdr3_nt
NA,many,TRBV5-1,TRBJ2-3,CASTLGVQGGADTQYF,TGCGCCAGCACCCTTGGTGTACAGGGAGGCGCAGATACGCAGTATTTT
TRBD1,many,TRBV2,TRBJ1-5,CATAGQGANQPQHF,TGTGCCACCGCCGGACAGGGGGCCAATCAGCCCCAGCATTTT
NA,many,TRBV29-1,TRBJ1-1,CSVVAPGRGNTEAFF,TGCAGCGTTGTTGCCCCGGGGAGGGGGAACACTGAAGCTTTCTTT
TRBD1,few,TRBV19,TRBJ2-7,CASSIVDRAEQYF,TGTGCCAGTAGTATCGTGGACAGGGCCGAGCAGTACTTC
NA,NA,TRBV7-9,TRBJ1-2,CASSGTGSGYGYTF,TGTGCCAGCAGCGGCACAGGGAGTGGCTATGGCTACACCTTC
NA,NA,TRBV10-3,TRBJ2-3,CVISENLGRPDAQYF,TGTGTCATCAGTGAGAATCTAGGCAGACCCGATGCGCAGTATTTT
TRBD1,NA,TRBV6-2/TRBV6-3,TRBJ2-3,CASRPGQGETDTQYF,TGTGCCAGCAGGCCGGGACAGGGTGAAACAGATACGCAGTATTTT
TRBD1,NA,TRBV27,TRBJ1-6,CASSRGIGRGLPLHF,TGTGCCAGCTCTCGGGGCATCGGCAGGGGGCTACCCCTCCACTTT
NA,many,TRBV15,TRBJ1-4,CATSRHSATNEKLFF,TGTGCCACCAGCCGCCACAGTGCAACTAATGAAAAACTGTTTTTT
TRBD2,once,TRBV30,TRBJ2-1,CASLAGGVNEQFF,TGTGCCTCCCTAGCGGGAGGAGTAAATGAGCAGTTCTTC
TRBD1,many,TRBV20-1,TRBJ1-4,CSAYRGREKLFF,TGCAGTGCTTACAGGGGGCGGGAAAAACTGTTTTTT
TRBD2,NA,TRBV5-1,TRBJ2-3,CASSLPSGSTDTQYF,TGCGCCAGCAGCTTGCCTAGCGGGAGCACAGATACGCAGTATTTT
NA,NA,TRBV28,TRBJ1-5,CASSWLAGPNQPQHF,TGTGCCAGCAGTTGGTTAGCAGGGCCCAATCAGCCCCAGCATTTT
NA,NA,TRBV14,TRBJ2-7,CASSDGLGQSAYEQYF,TGTGCCAGCAGCGACGGATTAGGACAGTCCGCCTACGAGCAGTACTTC
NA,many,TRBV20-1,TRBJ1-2,CSARNREYGYTF,TGCAGTGCTAGAAACAGGGAATATGGCTACACCTTC
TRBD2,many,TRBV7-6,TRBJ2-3,CASSLGRESTDTQYF,TGTGCCAGCAGCTTAGGGCGGGAGAGCACAGATACGCAGTATTTT
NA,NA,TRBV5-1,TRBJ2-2,CASSQTNLFVDTGELFF,TGCGCCAGCAGCCAAACCAACCTATTCGTTGACACCGGGGAGCTGTTTTTT
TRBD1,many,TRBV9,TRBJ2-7,CASSPGGGGRFREQYF,TGTGCCAGCAGCCCAGGGGGCGGTGGACGATTTCGGGAGCAGTACTTC
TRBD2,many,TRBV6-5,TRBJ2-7,CASSYIRTSGSYEQYF,TGTGCCAGCAGTTACATTAGGACTAGCGGTTCCTACGAGCAGTACTTC
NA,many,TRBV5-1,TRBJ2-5,CASSFLGTSGETQYF,TGCGCCAGCAGCTTTTTGGGCACCTCGGGTGAGACCCAGTACTTC
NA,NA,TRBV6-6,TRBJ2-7,CASSYEDASSYEQYF,TGTGCCAGCAGTTACGAGGACGCCTCCTCCTACGAGCAGTACTTC
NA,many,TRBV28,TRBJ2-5,CASSFGRLQGETQYF,TGTGCCAGCAGTTTCGGTAGGCTTCAGGGAGAGACCCAGTACTTC
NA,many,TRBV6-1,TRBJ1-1,CASIDWGVGNTEAFF,TGTGCCAGCATCGACTGGGGGGTCGGGAACACTGAAGCTTTCTTT
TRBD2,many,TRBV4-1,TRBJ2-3,CASSRASGSVADTQYF,TGCGCCAGCAGCCGGGCTAGCGGGAGTGTCGCAGATACGCAGTATTTT
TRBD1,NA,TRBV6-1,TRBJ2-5,CASSPRTGDETQYF,TGTGCCAGCAGTCCTCGTACAGGGGACGAGACCCAGTACTTC
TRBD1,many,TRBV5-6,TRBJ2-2,CASSSARQGNTGELFF,TGTGCCAGCAGCTCCGCCCGACAGGGAAACACCGGGGAGCTGTTTTTT
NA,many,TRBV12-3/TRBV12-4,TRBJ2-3,CASSLSVSTDTQYF,TGTGCCAGCAGTTTATCTGTTAGCACAGATACGCAGTATTTT
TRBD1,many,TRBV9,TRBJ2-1,CASSARDSPYNEQFF,TGTGCCAGCAGCGCCCGGGACAGCCCGTACAATGAGCAGTTCTTC
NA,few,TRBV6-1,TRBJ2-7,CASMGGTYEQYF,TGTGCCAGCATGGGCGGGACCTACGAGCAGTACTTC
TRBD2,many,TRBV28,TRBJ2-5,CASSLRSGGLETQYF,TGTGCCAGCAGTTTAAGGTCGGGAGGGTTGGAGACCCAGTACTTC
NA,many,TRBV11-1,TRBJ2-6,CASSPRTAEANVLTF,TGTGCCAGCAGCCCCCGGACAGCCGAGGCCAACGTCCTGACTTTC
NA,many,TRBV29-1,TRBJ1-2,CSVEEFRGRGYTF,TGCAGCGTTGAAGAATTCAGGGGTCGTGGCTACACCTTC
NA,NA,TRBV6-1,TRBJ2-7,CASSPAGTNYEQYF,TGTGCCAGCAGCCCCGCAGGGACCAACTACGAGCAGTACTTC
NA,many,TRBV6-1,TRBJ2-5,CASSETGSAGETQYF,TGTGCCAGCAGTGAAACAGGGTCAGCAGGGGAGACCCAGTACTTC
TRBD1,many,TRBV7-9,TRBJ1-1,CASSLRDRDTEAFF,TGTGCCAGCAGCTTACGTGACAGGGACACTGAAGCTTTCTTT
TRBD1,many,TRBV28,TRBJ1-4,CASSSWTGSEEKLFF,TGTGCCAGCAGCTCCTGGACAGGGTCAGAAGAAAAACTGTTTTTT
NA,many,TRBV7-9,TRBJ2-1,CASSFGGHLNEQFF,TGTGCCAGCAGCTTTGGAGGGCATCTAAATGAGCAGTTCTTC
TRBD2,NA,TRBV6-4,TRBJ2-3,CASGLASTDTQYF,TGTGCCAGCGGACTAGCTAGCACAGATACGCAGTATTTT
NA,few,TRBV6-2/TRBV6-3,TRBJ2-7,CASSIDLNHVGYEQYF,TGTGCCAGCAGCATTGACTTGAACCACGTCGGCTACGAGCAGTACTTC
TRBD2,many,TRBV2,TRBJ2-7,CASRRAGGLAGALDEQYF,TGTGCCAGCAGACGGGCAGGGGGACTAGCGGGGGCGCTCGACGAGCAGTACTTC
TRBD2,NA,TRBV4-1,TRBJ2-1,CASSLNSKRERFF,TGCGCCAGCAGCCTGAACTCAAAGCGGGAGCGGTTCTTC
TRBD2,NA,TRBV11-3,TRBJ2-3,CSGSRGTSGTDTQYF,TGTTCCGGCAGCAGAGGGACTAGCGGCACAGATACGCAGTATTTT
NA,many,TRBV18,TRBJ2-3,CASSPPVTDTQYF,TGTGCCAGCTCACCACCGGTCACAGATACGCAGTATTTT
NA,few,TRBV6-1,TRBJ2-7,CASSEARDGSYEQYF,TGTGCCAGCAGTGAAGCCCGGGACGGCTCCTACGAGCAGTACTTC
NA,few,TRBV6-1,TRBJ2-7,CASSLEDSTLYEQYF,TGTGCCAGCAGTTTAGAGGACAGTACACTCTACGAGCAGTACTTC
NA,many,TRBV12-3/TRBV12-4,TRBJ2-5,CASTVTGQETQYF,TGTGCCAGCACTGTGACAGGCCAAGAGACCCAGTACTTC
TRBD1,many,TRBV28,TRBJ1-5,CAIRDRILTRGNQPQHF,TGTGCCATACGGGACAGGATTTTAACGAGGGGCAATCAGCCCCAGCATTTT
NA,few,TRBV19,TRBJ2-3,CASTIGITDTQYF,TGTGCCAGTACTATCGGAATCACAGATACGCAGTATTTT
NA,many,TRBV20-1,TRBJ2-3,CSARVGLTTDTQYF,TGCAGTGCTAGAGTCGGACTGACCACAGATACGCAGTATTTT
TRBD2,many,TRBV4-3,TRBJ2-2,CASSQVPPGLAGSTGELFF,TGCGCCAGCAGCCAAGTCCCCCCGGGACTAGCGGGGAGTACCGGGGAGCTGTTTTTT
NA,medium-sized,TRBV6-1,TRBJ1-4,CASRHRQYTNEKLFF,TGTGCCAGCAGGCACCGACAGTATACTAATGAAAAACTGTTTTTT
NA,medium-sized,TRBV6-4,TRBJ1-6,CASSVGRDNSPLHF,TGTGCCAGCAGTGTGGGCAGGGACAATTCACCCCTCCACTTT
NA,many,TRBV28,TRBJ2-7,CASSLYGDYEQYF,TGTGCCAGCAGTTTATACGGGGACTACGAGCAGTACTTC
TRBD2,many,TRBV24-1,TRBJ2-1,CATSDLAGVEVEQFF,TGTGCCACCAGTGATTTGGCGGGAGTGGAGGTTGAGCAGTTCTTC
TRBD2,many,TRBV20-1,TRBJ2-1,CSASHERGNNEQFF,TGCAGTGCTAGTCACGAGCGGGGGAACAATGAGCAGTTCTTC
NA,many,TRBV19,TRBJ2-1,CASSPQGGAIIEQFF,TGTGCCAGCAGCCCGCAGGGGGGGGCCATCATTGAGCAGTTCTTC
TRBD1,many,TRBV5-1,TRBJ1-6,CASSLKAGGYNSPLHF,TGCGCCAGCAGCTTGAAGGCAGGGGGCTATAATTCACCCCTCCACTTT
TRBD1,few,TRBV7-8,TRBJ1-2,CASSRDRNYGYTF,TGTGCCAGCAGCCGGGACAGGAACTATGGCTACACCTTC
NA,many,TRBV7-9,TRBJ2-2,CAWPDTGELFF,TGTGCCTGGCCCGACACCGGGGAGCTGTTTTTT